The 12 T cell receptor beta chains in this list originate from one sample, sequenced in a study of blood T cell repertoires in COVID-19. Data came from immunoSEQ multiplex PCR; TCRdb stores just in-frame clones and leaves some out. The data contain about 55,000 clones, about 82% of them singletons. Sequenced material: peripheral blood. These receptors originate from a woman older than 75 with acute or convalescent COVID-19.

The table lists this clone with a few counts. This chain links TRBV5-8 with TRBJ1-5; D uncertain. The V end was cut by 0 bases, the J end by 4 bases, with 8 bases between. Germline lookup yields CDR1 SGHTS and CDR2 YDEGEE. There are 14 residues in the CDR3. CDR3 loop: CASSLVARNQPQHF. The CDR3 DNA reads TGTGCCAGCAGCTTGGTGGCCAGAAATCAGCCCCAGCATTTT.

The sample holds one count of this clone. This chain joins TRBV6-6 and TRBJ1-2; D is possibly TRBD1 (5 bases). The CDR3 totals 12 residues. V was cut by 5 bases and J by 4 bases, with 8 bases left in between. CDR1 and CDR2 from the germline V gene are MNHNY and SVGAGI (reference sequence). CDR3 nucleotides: TGTGCCAGCAGTCGAGGGGCCTATGGCTACACCTTC. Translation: CASSRGAYGYTF.

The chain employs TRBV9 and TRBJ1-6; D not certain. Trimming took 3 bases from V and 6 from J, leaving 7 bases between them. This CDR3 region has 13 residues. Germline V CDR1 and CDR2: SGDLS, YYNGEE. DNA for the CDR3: TGTGCCAGCAGCGAAAAGAGTAATTCACCCCTCCACTTT. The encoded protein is CASSEKSNSPLHF. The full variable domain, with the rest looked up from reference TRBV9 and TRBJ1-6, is DSGVTQTPKHLITATGQRVTLRCSPRSGDLSVYWYQQSLDQGLQFLIQYYNGEERAKGNILERFSAQQFPDLHSELNLSSLELGDSALYFCASSEKSNSPLHFGNGTRLTVT.

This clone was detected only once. The CDR3 is CASGKGHWDTEAFF. As DNA, the CDR3 is TGTGCTAGTGGTAAGGGACATTGGGACACTGAAGCTTTCTTT. V gene TRBV12-5 combines with J gene TRBJ1-1; D is perhaps TRBD1 (6 bases). This CDR3 contains 14 residues. V shed 5 bases and J shed 3 bases, with 13 bases lying between them. Germline V gene sequence: CDR1 LGHNT, CDR2 FRNRAP. The whole variable domain, filled in from reference TRBV12-5 and TRBJ1-1, reads DARVTQTPRHKVTEMGQEVTMRCQPILGHNTVFWYRQTMMQGLELLAYFRNRAPLDDSGMPKDRFSAEMPDATLATLKIQPSEPRDSAVYFCASGKGHWDTEAFFGQGTRLTVV.

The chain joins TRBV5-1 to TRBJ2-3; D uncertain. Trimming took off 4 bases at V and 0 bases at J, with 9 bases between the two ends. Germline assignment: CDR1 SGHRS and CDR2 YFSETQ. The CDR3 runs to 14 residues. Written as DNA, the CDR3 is TGCGCCAGCAGCGGCGGAGCTAGCACAGATACGCAGTATTTT. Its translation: CASSGGASTDTQYF.

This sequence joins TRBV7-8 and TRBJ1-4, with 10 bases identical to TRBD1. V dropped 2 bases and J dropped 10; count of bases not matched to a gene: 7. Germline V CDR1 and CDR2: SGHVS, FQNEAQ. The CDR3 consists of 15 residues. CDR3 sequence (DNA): TGTGCCAGCAGCTTATTGGGGACAGGGGTGGGAAAACTGTTTTTT. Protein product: CASSLLGTGVGKLFF.

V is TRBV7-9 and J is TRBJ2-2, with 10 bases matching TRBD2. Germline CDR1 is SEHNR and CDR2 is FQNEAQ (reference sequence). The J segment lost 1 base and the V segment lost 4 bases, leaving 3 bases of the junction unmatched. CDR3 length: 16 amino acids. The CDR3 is CASSWRLAGNTGELFF. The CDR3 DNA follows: TGTGCCAGCAGCTGGCGACTAGCGGGGAACACCGGGGAGCTGTTTTTT.

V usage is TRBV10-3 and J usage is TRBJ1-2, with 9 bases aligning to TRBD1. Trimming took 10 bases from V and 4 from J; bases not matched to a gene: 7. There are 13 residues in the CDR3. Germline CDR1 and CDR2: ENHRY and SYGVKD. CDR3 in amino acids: CATTGQGFYGYTF. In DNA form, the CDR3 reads TGTGCCACTACGGGACAGGGATTCTATGGCTACACCTTC.

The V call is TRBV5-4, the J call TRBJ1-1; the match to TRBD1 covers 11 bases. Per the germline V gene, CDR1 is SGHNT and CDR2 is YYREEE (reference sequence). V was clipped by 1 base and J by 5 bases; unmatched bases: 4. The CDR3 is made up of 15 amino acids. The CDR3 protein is CASSLSDRGQTEAFF. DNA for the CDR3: TGTGCCAGCAGCTTGTCGGACAGGGGGCAAACTGAAGCTTTCTTT.

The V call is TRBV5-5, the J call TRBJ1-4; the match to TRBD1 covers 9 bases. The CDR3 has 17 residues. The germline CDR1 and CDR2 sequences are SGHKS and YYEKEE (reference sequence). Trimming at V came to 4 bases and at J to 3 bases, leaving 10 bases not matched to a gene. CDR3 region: CASSPVPGQGPNEKLFF. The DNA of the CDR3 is TGTGCCAGCAGCCCTGTCCCGGGACAGGGACCTAATGAAAAACTGTTTTTT.

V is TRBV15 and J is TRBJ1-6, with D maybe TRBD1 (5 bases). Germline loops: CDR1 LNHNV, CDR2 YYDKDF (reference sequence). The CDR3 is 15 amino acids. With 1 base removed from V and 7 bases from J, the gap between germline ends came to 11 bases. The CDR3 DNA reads TGTGCCACCAGCAGAGGGCAGGGAGGGAATTCACCCCTCCACTTT. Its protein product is CATSRGQGGNSPLHF.

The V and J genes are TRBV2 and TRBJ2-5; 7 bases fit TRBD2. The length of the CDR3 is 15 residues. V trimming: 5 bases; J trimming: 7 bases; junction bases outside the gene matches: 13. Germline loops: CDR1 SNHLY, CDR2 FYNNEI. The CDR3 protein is CASSPYFGASGTQYF. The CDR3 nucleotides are TGTGCCAGCAGTCCCTATTTTGGGGCTAGCGGGACCCAGTACTTC.